The source of this T cell receptor (beta chain) is a study of T-cell memory formation after mild COVID-19. Study context: TCR clusters showed largely donor specificity.

Whole-study results and caveats: Pre-infection memory contained some responding clones, which suggested that cross-reactive memory had joined.

The authors produced TCR alpha and TCR beta cDNA libraries with sample barcodes and UMIs by 5'RACE using constant-segment primers. TCRdb re-derived calls from the 5' RACE reads in MiXCR, one entry per CDR3 protein. The repertoire holds hundreds of thousands of distinct CDR3 sequences, with roughly 21% as singletons. The V end was cut by 4 bases, the J end by 6 bases, with 14 bases between. The CDR3 totals 14 residues. Germline values: CDR1 SGHRS, CDR2 YFSETQ. This clonotype was counted a few times. The antigen remains unidentified. The sequence derives from an adult woman who had mild COVID-19 (a few samples of this study predate the infection). Cell type and time point are not known. Input material: PBMCs or a T cell subset sorted from them (not recorded which). This chain joins TRBV5-1 and TRBJ2-1, with D possibly called TRBD1 or TRBD2 (6 bases each). The CDR3 here is CASSPPEGGNEQFF. CDR3 coding DNA: TGCGCCAGCAGCCCGCCGGAGGGGGGCAATGAGCAGTTCTTC.